A single sample is the source of the 23 T cell receptor beta chains below, sequenced in a study of blood T cell repertoires in COVID-19. Profiling relied on immunoSEQ multiplex PCR, and the TCRdb table lists in-frame clones only, not all of them. The sample has under 70,000 clones, around 93% seen once. Specimen: peripheral blood. The source is a woman aged 55-75 years with active or convalescent COVID-19.

This clone came up a few times. The V and J genes are TRBV28 and TRBJ1-2; tentatively, D is TRBD1 (5 bases). Trimming pared 5 bases from V and 7 bases from J, leaving 20 bases between. The germline V gene encodes CDR1 MDHEN and CDR2 SYDVKM. The CDR3 is made up of 15 amino acids. CDR3 sequence: CASSPLWQGNGGYTF. In DNA, the CDR3 is TGTGCCAGCAGTCCTCTTTGGCAGGGAAACGGTGGCTACACCTTC.

The rearrangement links TRBV28 to TRBJ1-5, with 9 bases lining up with TRBD1. V lost 6 bases, J lost 3 bases, and 6 bases stayed unmatched. CDR3 size: 15 residues. Germline lookup yields CDR1 MDHEN and CDR2 SYDVKM. The DNA for the CDR3 is TGTGCCAGCAGCCTACAGGGGGCCGACAATCAGCCCCAGCATTTT. Translated, it gives CASSLQGADNQPQHF. Drawing the rest from reference TRBV28 and TRBJ1-5, the complete variable domain is DVKVTQSSRYLVKRTGEKVFLECVQDMDHENMFWYRQDPGLGLRLIYFSYDVKMKEKGDIPEGYSVSREKKERFSLILESASTNQTSMYLCASSLQGADNQPQHFGDGTRLSIL.

The genes are TRBV11-2 and TRBJ1-2, with no clear D. V lost 2 bases to trimming and J lost 3 bases, with 13 bases between them. The length of the CDR3 is 15 residues. CDR1 and CDR2 (germline): SGHAT, FQNNGV. The CDR3 nucleotides are TGTGCCAGCAGCTTATTCGTCCAAGCGGACTATGGCTACACCTTC. Protein sequence: CASSLFVQADYGYTF.

CDR3 coding DNA: TGTGCCAGCAGTTACTCTATACAGGATGAAGCTTTCTTT. Residues: CASSYSIQDEAFF. The genes are TRBV6-5 and TRBJ1-1; possibly TRBD1 for D (5 bases). The CDR3 covers 13 residues. Germline CDR1 is MNHEY and CDR2 is SVGAGI. Trimming took off 0 bases at V and 7 bases at J, with 9 bases between the two ends.

This chain joins TRBV28 and TRBJ2-1; 14 bases are shared with TRBD2. The CDR3 is 17 amino acids. V shed 5 bases and J 4 bases; nucleotides not matched to a gene: 7. Germline V gene sequence: CDR1 MDHEN, CDR2 SYDVKM. The CDR3 sequence is CASSQPGLAGVYNEQFF. As DNA, the CDR3 is TGTGCCAGCAGTCAACCGGGACTAGCGGGAGTATACAATGAGCAGTTCTTC.

The genes are TRBV6-2 or TRBV6-3 and TRBJ1-3, with D hard to call. The CDR3 loop spans 12 amino acids. Trimming left V 5 bases short and J 6 bases short, with 8 bases between. Germline loops: CDR1 MNHEY, CDR2 SVGEGT. CDR3 region: CASSPGANTIYF. The CDR3 nucleotides read TGTGCCAGCAGTCCGGGTGCAAACACCATATATTTT.

CDR3 coding DNA: TGTGCCAGCAGCGTAGCAGCTAACTATGGCTACACCTTC. Protein: CASSVAANYGYTF. This sequence joins TRBV9 and TRBJ1-2; D is unresolved. Germline lookup yields CDR1 SGDLS and CDR2 YYNGEE. Trimming removed 0 bases at V and 0 bases at J, with 3 bases between. The CDR3 is made up of 13 amino acids. Full variable domain (outside the CDR3, taken from reference TRBV9 and TRBJ1-2): DSGVTQTPKHLITATGQRVTLRCSPRSGDLSVYWYQQSLDQGLQFLIQYYNGEERAKGNILERFSAQQFPDLHSELNLSSLELGDSALYFCASSVAANYGYTFGSGTRLTVV.

For the CDR3, the DNA is TGTGCCACCAGCAGAGATAAGCGGTTAGGGACTCCGAACACCGGGGAGCTGTTTTTT. It specifies CATSRDKRLGTPNTGELFF. The gene calls are TRBV15 and TRBJ2-2; weak D call: TRBD2 (6 bases). Trimming stripped 0 bases from V and 0 bases from J, with 17 bases between. Germline V gives CDR1 LNHNV, CDR2 YYDKDF (reference sequence). The length of the CDR3 is 19 residues. The variable domain in full, with the rest retrieved from reference TRBV15 and TRBJ2-2, is DAMVIQNPRYQVTQFGKPVTLSCSQTLNHNVMYWYQQKSSQAPKLLFHYYDKDFNNEADTPDNFQSRRPNTSFCFLDIRSPGLGDTAMYLCATSRDKRLGTPNTGELFFGEGSRLTVL.

The J gene is TRBJ2-1, the V gene TRBV6-5; TRBD2 agrees at 12 bases. This CDR3 has 16 amino acids. Trimming at V came to 2 bases and at J to 4 bases, leaving 3 bases not matched to a gene. Germline loops: CDR1 MNHEY, CDR2 SVGAGI. CDR3 nucleotides: TGTGCCAGCAGTTACCCCACTAGCGGGAGGTACAATGAGCAGTTCTTC. Translation: CASSYPTSGRYNEQFF.

This clone occurred once. The J gene is TRBJ1-5, the V gene TRBV6-2 or TRBV6-3; TRBD1 matches 7 bases. The CDR3 runs to 18 residues. The ends lost 4 bases at V and 0 bases at J; junction bases unmatched: 12. Germline-derived CDR1 and CDR2 are MNHEY and SVGEGT. The DNA of the CDR3 is TGTGCCAGCAGTTTCCGACAGGGAACCCCCTATAGCAATCAGCCCCAGCATTTT. Translation: CASSFRQGTPYSNQPQHF.

The V call is TRBV19, the J call TRBJ1-5; TRBD1 matches at 10 bases. The CDR3 length is 16 residues. The junction had 6 bases not matched to a gene; V was cut back by 3 bases and J by 4 bases. The germline gives CDR1 LNHDA, CDR2 SQIVND (reference sequence). The CDR3 bases are TGTGCCAGTAGTATCCTCCCGGGACAGGGGAATCAGCCCCAGCATTTT. Its protein is CASSILPGQGNQPQHF.

This rearrangement joins TRBV5-4 to TRBJ1-5; 8 positions agree with TRBD1. CDR3 length: 14 residues. The germline gives CDR1 SGHNT, CDR2 YYREEE (reference sequence). The V and J ends lost 4 bases and 7 bases, in that order; junction bases with no gene match: 7. This chain's CDR3 is CASSLDRAAQPQHF. The CDR3 region has the DNA TGTGCCAGCAGCCTGGACAGGGCGGCCCAGCCCCAGCATTTT.

The chain is built from TRBV28 and TRBJ2-1, with 7 nucleotides matching TRBD2. The germline V gene encodes CDR1 MDHEN and CDR2 SYDVKM. V gave up 8 bases and J gave up 4 bases; unmatched junction bases: 8. This CDR3 spans 14 amino acids. The CDR3 sequence is CASGTSAPYNEQFF. The CDR3 bases are TGTGCCAGCGGAACTAGCGCGCCTTACAATGAGCAGTTCTTC.

This chain links TRBV28 with TRBJ1-1; TRBD1 aligns across 10 bases. The CDR3 runs to 15 residues. Trimming cost V 2 bases and J 5 bases; bases outside gene matches: 5. The germline V gene has CDR1 MDHEN and CDR2 SYDVKM. The CDR3 DNA reads as TGTGCCAGCAGTTTACCCGGACAGGGGGGGACTGAAGCTTTCTTT. Translated, it gives CASSLPGQGGTEAFF.

The chain has TRBV15 and TRBJ2-7; TRBD2 aligns across 10 bases. In germline, CDR1 is LNHNV, CDR2 YYDKDF (reference sequence). V dropped 2 bases and J dropped 4; count of bases not matched to a gene: 14. The CDR3 covers 18 residues. This CDR3 is CATSRFSISSGSRYEQYF. The CDR3 coding sequence is TGTGCCACCAGCAGATTCTCAATTTCTAGCGGGAGTAGGTACGAGCAGTACTTC. Using reference TRBV15 and TRBJ2-7 for the parts outside the CDR3, the full variable domain is DAMVIQNPRYQVTQFGKPVTLSCSQTLNHNVMYWYQQKSSQAPKLLFHYYDKDFNNEADTPDNFQSRRPNTSFCFLDIRSPGLGDTAMYLCATSRFSISSGSRYEQYFGPGTRLTVT.

The gene calls are TRBV11-2 and TRBJ1-4; TRBD1 is a possible D gene (6 bases). This CDR3 contains 14 residues. CDR1 SGHAT and CDR2 FQNNGV come from the germline V gene. V lost 3 bases, J lost 8 bases, and 13 bases lay in between. CDR3 sequence: CASSFQGSGEKLFF. The CDR3 region has the DNA TGTGCCAGCAGCTTTCAGGGGTCGGGGGAAAAACTGTTTTTT.

This chain links TRBV6-5 with TRBJ2-2; tentatively, D is TRBD2 (5 bases). The CDR3 is 13 amino acids. Germline CDR1 is MNHEY and CDR2 is SVGAGI. This chain's CDR3 is CAIRRKMTGELFF. The CDR3 DNA reads as TGTGCTATACGGAGGAAGATGACCGGGGAGCTGTTTTTT.

The rearrangement links TRBV11-3 to TRBJ2-3; D gene ambiguous. The CDR3 consists of 15 residues. The V and J ends lost 1 base and 3 bases respectively, with 11 bases between them. The germline CDR1 and CDR2 sequences are SGHNT and YENEEA. The CDR3 coding sequence is TGTGCCAGCAGCTTAGGTGTAGTGAAAACAGATACGCAGTATTTT. This gives the protein CASSLGVVKTDTQYF.

The V and J genes are TRBV5-1 and TRBJ1-5; D is ambiguous. Germline CDR1 SGHRS, CDR2 YFSETQ. V lost 4 bases, J lost 3 bases, and 5 bases lay in between. The CDR3 length is 12 residues. As DNA, the CDR3 is TGCGCCAGCAGCGACTACAATCAGCCCCAGCATTTT. This gives the protein CASSDYNQPQHF.

The V gene is TRBV9, the J gene TRBJ2-3, with D hard to call. Trimming left V 0 bases short and J 1 base short, with 12 bases between. CDR1 and CDR2 (germline): SGDLS, YYNGEE. The CDR3 sequence is 16 residues long. CDR3 nucleotides: TGTGCCAGCAGCGTAGGTCCGGTCGAACGCACAGATACGCAGTATTTT. Translating it yields CASSVGPVERTDTQYF. Looking up the rest from reference TRBV9 and TRBJ2-3 gives the full variable domain: DSGVTQTPKHLITATGQRVTLRCSPRSGDLSVYWYQQSLDQGLQFLIQYYNGEERAKGNILERFSAQQFPDLHSELNLSSLELGDSALYFCASSVGPVERTDTQYFGPGTRLTVL.

This sequence joins TRBV15 and TRBJ2-4, with D perhaps TRBD2 (5 bases). This CDR3 region has 15 residues. Germline assignment: CDR1 LNHNV and CDR2 YYDKDF (reference sequence). Deletions cut 0 bases from V and 5 bases from J, with 11 bases between. The CDR3 DNA is TGTGCCACCAGCAGAGATATGGGAGTACAAAACATTCAGTACTTC. Amino acid sequence: CATSRDMGVQNIQYF.

The chain recombines TRBV6-6 with TRBJ1-4; 10 nucleotides align to TRBD1. The germline V gene encodes CDR1 MNHNY and CDR2 SVGAGI (reference sequence). The CDR3 is 16 amino acids. With V trimmed by 11 bases and J by 5 bases, 14 bases remained unmatched. The CDR3 loop reads CAAKGTGANENEKLFF. In nucleotides, the CDR3 is TGTGCCGCCAAAGGGACAGGGGCGAACGAGAATGAAAAACTGTTTTTT.

The genes are TRBV19 and TRBJ1-1, with D unclear. The CDR3 is 14 residues long. Germline V gives CDR1 LNHDA, CDR2 SQIVND (reference sequence). V was pared by 6 bases and J by 1 base, with 12 bases between. Here the CDR3 reads CASSSPRWNTEAFF. CDR3 DNA: TGTGCCAGTAGCTCCCCCCGGTGGAACACTGAAGCTTTCTTT.